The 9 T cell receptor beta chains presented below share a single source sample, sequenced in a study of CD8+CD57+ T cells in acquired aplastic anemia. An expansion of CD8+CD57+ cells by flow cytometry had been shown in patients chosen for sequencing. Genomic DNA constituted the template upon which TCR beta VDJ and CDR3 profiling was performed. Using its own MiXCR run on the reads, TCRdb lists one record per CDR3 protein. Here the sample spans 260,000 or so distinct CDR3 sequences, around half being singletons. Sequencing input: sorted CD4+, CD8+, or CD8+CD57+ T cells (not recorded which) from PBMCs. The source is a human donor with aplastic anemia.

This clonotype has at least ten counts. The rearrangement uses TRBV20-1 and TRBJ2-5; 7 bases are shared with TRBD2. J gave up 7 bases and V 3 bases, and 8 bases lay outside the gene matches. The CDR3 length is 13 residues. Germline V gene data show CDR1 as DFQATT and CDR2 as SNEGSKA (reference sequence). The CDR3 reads CSASTSGEVTQYF. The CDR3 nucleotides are TGCAGTGCTAGTACGAGCGGGGAGGTGACCCAGTACTTC.

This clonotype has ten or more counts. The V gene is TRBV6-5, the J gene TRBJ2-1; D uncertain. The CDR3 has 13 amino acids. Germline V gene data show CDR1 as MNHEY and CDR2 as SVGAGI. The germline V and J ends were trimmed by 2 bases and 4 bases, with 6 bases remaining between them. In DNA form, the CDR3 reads TGTGCCAGCAGTTACGGGCGATACAATGAGCAGTTCTTC. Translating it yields CASSYGRYNEQFF.

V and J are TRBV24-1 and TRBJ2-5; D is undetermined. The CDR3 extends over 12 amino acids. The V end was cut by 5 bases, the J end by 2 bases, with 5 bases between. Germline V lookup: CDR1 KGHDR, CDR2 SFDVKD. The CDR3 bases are TGTGCCACCAGTGGACTTCAAGAGACCCAGTACTTC. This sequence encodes CATSGLQETQYF.

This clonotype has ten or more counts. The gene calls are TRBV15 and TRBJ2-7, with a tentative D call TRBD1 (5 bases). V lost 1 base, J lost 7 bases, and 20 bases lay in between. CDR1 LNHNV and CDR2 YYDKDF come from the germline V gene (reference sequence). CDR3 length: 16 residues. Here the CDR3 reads CATSRGRGHIPREQYF. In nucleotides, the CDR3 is TGTGCCACCAGCAGAGGTAGGGGTCATATCCCGCGTGAGCAGTACTTC.

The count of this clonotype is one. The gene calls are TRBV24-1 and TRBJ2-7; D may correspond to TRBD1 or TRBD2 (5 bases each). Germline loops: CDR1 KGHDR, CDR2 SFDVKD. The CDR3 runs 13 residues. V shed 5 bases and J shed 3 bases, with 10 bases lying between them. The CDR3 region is CATSGLGVYEQYF. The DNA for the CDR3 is TGTGCCACCAGTGGACTGGGGGTCTACGAGCAGTACTTC.

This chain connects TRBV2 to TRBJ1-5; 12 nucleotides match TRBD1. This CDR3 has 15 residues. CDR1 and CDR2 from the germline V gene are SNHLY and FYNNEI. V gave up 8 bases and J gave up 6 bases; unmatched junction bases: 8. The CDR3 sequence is CASSPGQGAAQPQHF. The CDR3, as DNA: TGTGCCAGCTCACCGGGACAGGGGGCAGCTCAGCCCCAGCATTTT.

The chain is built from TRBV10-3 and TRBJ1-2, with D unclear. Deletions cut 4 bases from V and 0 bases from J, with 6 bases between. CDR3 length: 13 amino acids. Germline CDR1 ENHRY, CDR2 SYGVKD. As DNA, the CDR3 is TGTGCCATCAGTGGCCATCCTAACTATGGCTACACCTTC. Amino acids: CAISGHPNYGYTF.

The CDR3, as DNA: TGTGCCACCAGTGATTTGACGGCTAGCGGGAGAAGGGAGACCCAGTACTTC. It encodes CATSDLTASGRRETQYF. This chain links TRBV24-1 with TRBJ2-5, with TRBD2 matching over 10 bases. This CDR3 contains 17 residues. Trimming cost V 0 bases and J 5 bases; bases outside gene matches: 8. Per the germline V gene, CDR1 is KGHDR and CDR2 is SFDVKD.

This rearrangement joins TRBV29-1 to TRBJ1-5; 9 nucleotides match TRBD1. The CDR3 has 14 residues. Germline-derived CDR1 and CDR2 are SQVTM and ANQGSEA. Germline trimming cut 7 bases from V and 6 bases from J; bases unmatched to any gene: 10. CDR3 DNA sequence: TGCAGCGCCTCGACAGGGGGAGGAAGTCAGCCCCAGCATTTT. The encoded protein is CSASTGGGSQPQHF.